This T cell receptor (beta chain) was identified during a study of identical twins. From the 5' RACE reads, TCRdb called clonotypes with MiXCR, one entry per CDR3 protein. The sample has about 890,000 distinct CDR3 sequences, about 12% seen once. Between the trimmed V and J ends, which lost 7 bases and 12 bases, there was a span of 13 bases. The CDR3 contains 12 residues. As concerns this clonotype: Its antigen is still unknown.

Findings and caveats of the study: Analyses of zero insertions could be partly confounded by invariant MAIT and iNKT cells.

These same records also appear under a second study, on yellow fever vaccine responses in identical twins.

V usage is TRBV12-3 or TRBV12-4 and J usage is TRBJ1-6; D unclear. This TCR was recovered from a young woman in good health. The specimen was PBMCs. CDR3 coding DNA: TGTGCCAGCACCCGAAGAGGCAAACCCCTCCACTTT. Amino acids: CASTRRGKPLHF.